These 17 T cell receptor beta chains were sequenced from one sample in a study of T cell repertoires in cytomegalovirus infection (dated by TCRdb to about 2019). TCRdb shows the sequencer as Illumina HiSeq 1500. The public reads were reprocessed in TCRdb via fastp at Q25 and MiXCR, keeping in-frame beta chains. Each entry merges the rows of one CDR3 protein and shows their most common DNA and genes. The sample table holds just under 550,000 distinct CDR3 sequences, of which less than 30% were seen once. The ten largest clones take up about 12% of the sample. Source material: PBMCs. The source is a human donor in good health (CMV status not recorded). Some clones in this sample may be carry-over from other donors' samples.

The sample holds a few counts of this clonotype. V usage is TRBV7-2 and J usage is TRBJ2-3, with a possible D match to TRBD2 (6 bases). V was pared by 1 base and J by 1 base, with 9 bases between. The CDR3 contains 15 residues. Germline CDR1 is SGHTA and CDR2 is FQGNSA. CDR3 region: CASSLVGGGTDTQYF. In DNA, the CDR3 is TGTGCCAGCAGCTTAGTCGGGGGTGGCACAGATACGCAGTATTTT.

This clonotype showed up many times. This sequence joins TRBV7-2 and TRBJ2-5, with 8 bases that match TRBD2. Trimming at V came to 1 base and at J to 3 bases, leaving 4 bases not matched to a gene. CDR3 length equals 15 residues. Germline V CDR1 and CDR2: SGHTA, FQGNSA. Written as DNA, the CDR3 is TGTGCCAGCAGCTTAGGAGCGGGAGAAGAAGAGACCCAGTACTTC. This gives the protein CASSLGAGEEETQYF.

The chain is built from TRBV4-1 and TRBJ2-7; 10 nucleotides match TRBD2. Germline CDR1 is MGHRA and CDR2 is YSYEKL. V dropped 0 bases and J dropped 2; count of bases not matched to a gene: 7. This CDR3 is 17 amino acids long. The CDR3 is CASSQDRTSGGAYEQYF. Here the CDR3 DNA reads TGCGCCAGCAGCCAAGATAGGACTAGCGGAGGAGCCTACGAGCAGTACTTC.

This clonotype was seen a handful of times. The genes are TRBV7-6 and TRBJ2-1; no definite D call. Germline CDR1 is SGHVS and CDR2 is FNYEAQ. With 3 bases removed from V and 7 bases from J, the gap between germline ends came to 7 bases. The CDR3 loop spans 12 amino acids. The CDR3 DNA reads TGTGCCAGCAGCTTCGGCCAAAATGAGCAGTTCTTC. Translating gives CASSFGQNEQFF.

This clonotype was seen just once. The chain joins TRBV20-1 to TRBJ2-5, with 9 bases identical to TRBD2. Looked up from germline, CDR1 is DFQATT and CDR2 is SNEGSKA (reference sequence). V was pared by 8 bases and J by 5 bases, with 9 bases of the junction left unmatched. The CDR3 has 13 amino acids. CDR3 coding DNA: TGCAGTACCTCGCGGGGGGGAGGGGAGACCCAGTACTTC. Its protein product is CSTSRGGGETQYF.

The V and J genes are TRBV7-6 and TRBJ1-6, with D uncertain. Germline assignment: CDR1 SGHVS and CDR2 FNYEAQ. This CDR3 is 15 amino acids long. Between the trimmed V and J ends, which lost 4 bases and 7 bases, there was a span of 14 bases. CDR3 residues: CASSSGISNNSPLHF. CDR3 DNA sequence: TGTGCCAGCAGCTCGGGGATTTCCAACAATTCACCCCTCCACTTT. Full variable domain (remainder filled in from reference TRBV7-6 and TRBJ1-6): GAGVSQSPRYKVTKRGQDVALRCDPISGHVSLYWYRQALGQGPEFLTYFNYEAQQDKSGLPNDRFSAERPEGSISTLTIQRTEQRDSAMYRCASSSGISNNSPLHFGNGTRLTVT.

This clonotype was detected only a few times. V and J are TRBV7-3 and TRBJ2-7; D possibly corresponds to TRBD1 (6 bases). Germline assignment: CDR1 SGHTA and CDR2 FQGTGA. The CDR3 is made up of 13 amino acids. Trimming took off 5 bases at V and 4 bases at J, with 12 bases between the two ends. DNA of the CDR3: TGTGCCAGCAGCAGAACACAGGGTTACGAGCAGTACTTC. Protein: CASSRTQGYEQYF. Together with reference TRBV7-3 and TRBJ2-7, the CDR3 gives the full variable domain: GAGVSQTPSNKVTEKGKYVELRCDPISGHTALYWYRQSLGQGPEFLIYFQGTGAADDSGLPNDRFFAVRPEGSVSTLKIQRTERGDSAVYLCASSRTQGYEQYFGPGTRLTVT.

This rearrangement joins TRBV6-4 to TRBJ2-1; no clear D. The CDR3 runs to 17 residues. The ends were cut back, 3 bases at V and 3 bases at J, with 18 bases in the middle. Germline assignment: CDR1 MRHNA and CDR2 SNTAGT. The CDR3 DNA follows: TGTGCCAGCAGTGAGAGCAATGATCCGTTCTTCTACAATGAGCAGTTCTTC. Encoded protein: CASSESNDPFFYNEQFF.

The V call is TRBV9, the J call TRBJ1-1, with D uncertain. The CDR3 length is 16 residues. V lost 3 bases and J 1 base, leaving 16 bases between the germline ends. Germline assignment: CDR1 SGDLS and CDR2 YYNGEE. The CDR3 DNA sequence: TGTGCCAGCAGCGACCACCCCGGGCAGCCGAACACTGAAGCTTTCTTT. Translated, it gives CASSDHPGQPNTEAFF. Full variable domain (missing parts from reference TRBV9 and TRBJ1-1): DSGVTQTPKHLITATGQRVTLRCSPRSGDLSVYWYQQSLDQGLQFLIQYYNGEERAKGNILERFSAQQFPDLHSELNLSSLELGDSALYFCASSDHPGQPNTEAFFGQGTRLTVV.

This clonotype was recorded a few times. The J gene is TRBJ1-1, the V gene TRBV2, with TRBD1 as a possible D gene (5 bases). Germline CDR1 SNHLY, CDR2 FYNNEI. The V and J ends lost 5 bases and 4 bases respectively, with 14 bases between them. The CDR3 spans 14 residues. The CDR3 region is CASSRQSGGTEAFF. The DNA for the CDR3 is TGTGCCAGCAGTAGACAGTCGGGGGGCACTGAAGCTTTCTTT.

This clonotype was recorded a few times. The chain uses TRBV28 and TRBJ1-2; 10 bases align to TRBD1. The ends lost 7 bases at V and 5 bases at J; junction bases unmatched: 4. CDR1 and CDR2 from the germline V gene are MDHEN and SYDVKM. The CDR3 sequence is 13 residues long. The CDR3 region is CASIEDRGYGYTF. The CDR3 DNA follows: TGTGCCAGCATCGAGGACAGGGGGTATGGCTACACCTTC.

A few counts support this clonotype. The V call is TRBV7-6, the J call TRBJ2-2; D remains unclear. The CDR3 runs 13 residues. The germline CDR1 and CDR2 sequences are SGHVS and FNYEAQ. The ends were cut back, 4 bases at V and 6 bases at J, with 9 bases in the middle. CDR3 sequence (DNA): TGTGCCAGCAGCTCAGTAATCCCCGGGGAGCTGTTTTTT. Its translation is CASSSVIPGELFF.

This clonotype was recorded at least ten times. This chain joins TRBV7-3 and TRBJ2-1, with TRBD2 matching 8 bases. This CDR3 region has 14 residues. After removal of 3 bases from V and 8 bases from J, the junction contained 6 bases not matched to a gene. Germline assignment: CDR1 SGHTA and CDR2 FQGTGA. Written as DNA, the CDR3 is TGTGCCAGCAGCTTGGAACTAGCGGCGGATGAGCAGTTCTTC. It codes for CASSLELAADEQFF.

The table lists this clonotype with many counts. The V and J genes are TRBV7-3 and TRBJ2-3, with a weak D call TRBD2 (5 bases). The CDR3 length is 15 residues. The V and J ends lost 5 bases and 0 bases respectively, with 12 bases between them. Germline loops: CDR1 SGHTA, CDR2 FQGTGA. The CDR3 is CASSQAVSSTDTQYF. The CDR3 DNA sequence: TGTGCCAGCAGCCAAGCGGTTTCTAGCACAGATACGCAGTATTTT.

This clonotype came up many times. The chain uses TRBV7-4 and TRBJ2-4; 12 bases agree with TRBD2. The CDR3 is 20 residues long. The V gene end was trimmed by 0 bases and the J gene end by 3 bases; junction bases not matched to a gene: 12. The germline V gene encodes CDR1 SGHVT and CDR2 SQSDAQ. In nucleotides, the CDR3 is TGTGCCAGCAGCTTAGCCCCCCTAGCGGGAGGGAGGGGAGGCAAAAACATTCAGTACTTC. Translating it yields CASSLAPLAGGRGGKNIQYF.

The V and J genes are TRBV30 and TRBJ2-5; D unresolved. CDR1 GTSNPN and CDR2 SVGIG come from the germline V gene (reference sequence). V was clipped by 0 bases and J by 2 bases, with 7 bases between them. This CDR3 spans 13 amino acids. CDR3 sequence: CAWSVVSQETQYF. In DNA form, the CDR3 reads TGTGCCTGGAGTGTAGTGAGTCAAGAGACCCAGTACTTC.

This clonotype has a handful of counts. The V and J genes are TRBV29-1 and TRBJ2-3, with D possibly being TRBD2 (5 bases). Per the germline V gene, CDR1 is SQVTM and CDR2 is ANQGSEA. CDR3 size: 15 residues. Trimming cost V 7 bases and J 0 bases, with 17 bases left between them. CDR3 DNA: TGCAGCGCCTTACGGCTGAGCGGTAGCACAGATACGCAGTATTTT. Its translation is CSALRLSGSTDTQYF.